One and the same sample provided the 5 T cell receptor beta chains below, sequenced in a study of T-cell memory formation after mild COVID-19. Using its own MiXCR run on the 5' RACE reads, TCRdb lists one record per CDR3 protein. The sample includes about 560,000 distinct CDR3 sequences, roughly 17% of them seen just once. Sample: PBMCs or a T cell subset sorted from them (not recorded which). The receptors were sampled from an adult woman who had mild COVID-19 (a few samples of this study predate the infection). Cell type and time point are not known.

The CDR3 DNA reads TGTGCCAGCAGCCTCAGTAACCCCACAGATACGCAGTATTTT. Translation: CASSLSNPTDTQYF. This sequence joins TRBV12-3 or TRBV12-4 and TRBJ2-3; D unclear. This CDR3 is 14 amino acids long. Trimming removed 6 bases from V and 2 bases from J, with 12 bases in between.

This clonotype was seen a few times. The CDR3: CATSDREERYF. The CDR3, as DNA: TGTGCCACCAGTGATCGGGAGGAACGGTACTTC. The gene calls are TRBV24-1 and TRBJ2-7; 7 bases are a match to TRBD2. CDR1 KGHDR and CDR2 SFDVKD come from the germline V gene. CDR3 size: 11 residues. Trimming took 3 bases from V and 12 from J; bases not matched to a gene: 4.

This clonotype has just a few counts. This chain's CDR3 is CASSNLTPEDLRLNEQFF. The DNA for the CDR3 is TGTGCCAGCAGTAACTTAACCCCAGAAGACCTCAGGCTCAATGAGCAGTTCTTC. The V gene is TRBV7-6, the J gene TRBJ2-1, with D unclear. Per germline, CDR1 SGHVS and CDR2 FNYEAQ. Trimming shortened V by 6 bases and J by 6 bases, and 27 bases separated the two germline ends. The CDR3 covers 18 residues.

This clonotype was counted a few times. This sequence joins TRBV7-8 and TRBJ2-2; 8 bases agree with TRBD2. The CDR3 length is 16 residues. The ends lost 5 bases at V and 3 bases at J; junction bases unmatched: 8. Germline-derived CDR1 and CDR2 are SGHVS and FQNEAQ. DNA of the CDR3: TGTGCCAGCAGCCCCGGGGGGGCAGGGGACACCGGGGAGCTGTTTTTT. Translating gives CASSPGGAGDTGELFF.

The chain is built from TRBV20-1 and TRBJ1-6; D is ambiguous. The V and J ends lost 3 bases and 7 bases respectively, with 10 bases between them. Per the germline V gene, CDR1 is DFQATT and CDR2 is SNEGSKA (reference sequence). CDR3 length: 13 amino acids. The CDR3 is CSASLQANSPLHF. The CDR3 DNA is TGCAGTGCTAGCCTACAAGCCAATTCACCCCTCCACTTT.